The sequence of this T cell receptor (beta chain) was determined in a study of blood T cell repertoires in COVID-19. In the study overall: T cells, B-cell-depleted T cells, or PBMCs provided the cDNA or gDNA that served as material.

Individuals drawn from about two dozen US areas were roughly 18 to 95 years old. Cohort 3 donors counted as recovered after two negative PCRs, clearance, or resolved symptoms. The CDR3 has 12 residues. Germline CDR1 and CDR2: LNHDA and SQIVND (reference sequence). The V and J ends lost 5 bases and 10 bases respectively, with 14 bases between them. Per the original data handling: For nucleated cells, counts were estimated from reference gene primer amplification. Clones were sequenced by immunoSEQ multiplex PCR, and TCRdb holds only the in-frame ones, with some missing. The V and J calls and clone size were taken over from that table, and D and trimming were inferred from the DNA. Of a few hundred thousand clones listed, more than 70% are singletons.

This sequence was found in a woman aged 18-29 years who had recovered from COVID-19. Sample: PBMCs or T cells enriched from blood (not recorded which). The chain recombines TRBV19 with TRBJ1-1, with D tentatively TRBD1 (5 bases). The CDR3 DNA reads TGTGCCAGTAGTCGGACACCAAGTTTAGCTTTCTTT. Encoded protein: CASSRTPSLAFF.